This paragraph covers one TCR beta chain sequence. V was pared by 6 bases and J by 5 bases, with 9 bases of the junction left unmatched. The CDR3 runs to 14 residues. Germline CDR1 reads SNHLY; CDR2 reads FYNNEI. These data come from a study of blood T cell repertoires in COVID-19. In the study overall: T cells, B-cell-depleted T cells, or PBMCs provided the cDNA or gDNA that served as material.

Original handling: Nucleated cell number was recorded as an estimate derived from reference gene primer amplification. The repertoire was sequenced with immunoSEQ multiplex PCR; TCRdb's copy has only in-frame clones and lacks some. The D gene and trimming were derived from the DNA, and the V and J assignments and clone size from that table. The sample yields 50,000 to 70,000 clones, 90% seen once. Sequencing was performed on peripheral blood. This chain links TRBV2 with TRBJ2-5, with 7 bases identical to TRBD1. The receptor comes from a woman aged 80 or over with active COVID-19. CDR3 in amino acids: CASSKGALGETQYF. The DNA of the CDR3 is TGTGCCAGCAGCAAGGGGGCGCTGGGGGAGACCCAGTACTTC.